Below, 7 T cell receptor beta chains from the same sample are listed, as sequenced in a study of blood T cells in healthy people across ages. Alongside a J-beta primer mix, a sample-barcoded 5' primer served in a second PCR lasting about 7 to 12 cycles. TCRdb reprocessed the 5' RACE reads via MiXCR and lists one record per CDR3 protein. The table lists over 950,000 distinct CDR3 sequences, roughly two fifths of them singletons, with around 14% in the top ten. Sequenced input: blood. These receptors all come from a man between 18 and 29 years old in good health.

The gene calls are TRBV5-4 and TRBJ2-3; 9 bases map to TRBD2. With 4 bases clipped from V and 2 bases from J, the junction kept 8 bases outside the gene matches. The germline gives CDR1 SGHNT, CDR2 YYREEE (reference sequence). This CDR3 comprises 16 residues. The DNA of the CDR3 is TGTGCCAGCAGCATCCGACTAGCGGAGTCCACAGATACGCAGTATTTT. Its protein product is CASSIRLAESTDTQYF. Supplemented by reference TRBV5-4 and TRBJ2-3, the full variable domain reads ETGVTQSPTHLIKTRGQQVTLRCSSQSGHNTVSWYQQALGQGPQFIFQYYREEENGRGNFPPRFSGLQFPNYSSELNVNALELDDSALYLCASSIRLAESTDTQYFGPGTRLTVL.

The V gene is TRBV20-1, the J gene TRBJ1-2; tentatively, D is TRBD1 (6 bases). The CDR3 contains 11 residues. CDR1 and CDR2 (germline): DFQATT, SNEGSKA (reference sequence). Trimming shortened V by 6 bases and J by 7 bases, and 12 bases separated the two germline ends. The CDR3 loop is CSASTGPGYTF. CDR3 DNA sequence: TGCAGTGCCTCTACAGGGCCTGGCTACACCTTC.

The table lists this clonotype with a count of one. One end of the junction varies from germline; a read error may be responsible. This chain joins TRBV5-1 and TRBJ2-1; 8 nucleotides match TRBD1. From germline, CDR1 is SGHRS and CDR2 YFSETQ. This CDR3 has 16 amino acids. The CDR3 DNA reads TGCACCAGCAGCTTGCAAGACAGGGGAGAGTACAATGAGCAGTTCTTC. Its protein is CTSSLQDRGEYNEQFF.

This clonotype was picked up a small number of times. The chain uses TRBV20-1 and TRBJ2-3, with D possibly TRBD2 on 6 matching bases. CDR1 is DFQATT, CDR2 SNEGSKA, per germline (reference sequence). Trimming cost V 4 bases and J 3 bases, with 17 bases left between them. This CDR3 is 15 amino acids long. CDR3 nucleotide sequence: TGCAGTGCTAAAGGGCGGGGTCGATTTACAGATACGCAGTATTTT. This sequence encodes CSAKGRGRFTDTQYF.

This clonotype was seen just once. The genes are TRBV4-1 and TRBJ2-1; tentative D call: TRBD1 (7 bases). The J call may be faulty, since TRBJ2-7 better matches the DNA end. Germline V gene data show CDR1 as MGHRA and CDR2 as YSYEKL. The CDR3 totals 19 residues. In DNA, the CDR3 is TGCGCCAGCAGCCAAGGCATATTCCAGGGGGGCAGTTACTACAATGAGCAGTACTTC. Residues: CASSQGIFQGGSYYNEQYF.

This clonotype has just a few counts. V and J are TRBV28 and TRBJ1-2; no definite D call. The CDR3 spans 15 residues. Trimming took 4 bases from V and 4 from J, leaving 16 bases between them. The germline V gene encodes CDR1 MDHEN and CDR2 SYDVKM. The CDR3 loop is CASSYRVPAIYGYTF. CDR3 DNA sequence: TGTGCCAGCAGTTATCGGGTTCCAGCTATCTATGGCTACACCTTC.

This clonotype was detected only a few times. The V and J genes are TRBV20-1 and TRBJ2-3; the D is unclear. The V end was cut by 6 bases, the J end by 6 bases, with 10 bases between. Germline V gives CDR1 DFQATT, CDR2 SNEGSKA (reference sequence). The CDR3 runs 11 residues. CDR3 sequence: CSAQLSDTQYF. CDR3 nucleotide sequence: TGCAGTGCCCAATTATCGGATACGCAGTATTTT.